This T cell receptor (beta chain) was recovered during a study of shared clonotypes between healthy human individuals. Study-wide results and caveats: Rarefaction showed that sequencing of sorted subsets was incomplete (despite large depth). Between a few donors, naive CD4 clonotypes were shared at a level of about 5%.

Worth noting for this clone: Antigen unknown.

Every immunoSEQ plate was one replicate of a subset's evenly spread DNA. Using immunoSEQ multiplex PCR, the repertoire was profiled, and TCRdb retains in-frame clones only, with some absent. The data hold over a million clones, with more than 75% observed a single time. V dropped 6 bases and J dropped 3; count of bases not matched to a gene: 13. Germline CDR1 and CDR2: SEHNR and FQNEAQ (reference sequence). The CDR3 runs to 17 residues. This sequence joins TRBV7-9 and TRBJ2-3; 9 bases line up with TRBD1. This clonotype was sampled from a man between 18 and 29 years old in good health. Some clones in this sample may be carry-over from other donors' samples. Sequenced sample: memory CD4+ T cells from PBMCs. Regarding subset: CD45RA-negative fraction. CDR3 DNA sequence: TGTGCCAGCAGACGGTCAGTGGGACAGGGTCGAACAGATACGCAGTATTTT. Amino acids: CASRRSVGQGRTDTQYF.